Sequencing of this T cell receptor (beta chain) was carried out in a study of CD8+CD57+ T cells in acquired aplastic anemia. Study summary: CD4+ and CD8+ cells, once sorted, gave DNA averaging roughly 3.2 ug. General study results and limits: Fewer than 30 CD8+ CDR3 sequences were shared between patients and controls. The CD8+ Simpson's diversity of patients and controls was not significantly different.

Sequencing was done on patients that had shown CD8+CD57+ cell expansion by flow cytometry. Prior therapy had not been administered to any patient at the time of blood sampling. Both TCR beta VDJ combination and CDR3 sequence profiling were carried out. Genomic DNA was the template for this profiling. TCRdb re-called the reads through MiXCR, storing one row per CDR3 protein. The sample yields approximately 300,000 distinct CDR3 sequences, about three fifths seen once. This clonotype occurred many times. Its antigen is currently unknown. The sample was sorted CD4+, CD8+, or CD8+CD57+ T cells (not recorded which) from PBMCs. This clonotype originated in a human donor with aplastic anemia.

The CDR3: CASSLSGSYEQYF. CDR3 sequence (DNA): TGTGCCAGCAGCCTTAGCGGGAGCTACGAGCAGTACTTC. The chain employs TRBV11-2 and TRBJ2-7; 9 bases are shared with TRBD2. Per germline, CDR1 SGHAT and CDR2 FQNNGV. With V trimmed by 5 bases and J by 3 bases, 2 bases remained unmatched. The CDR3 has 13 residues. Drawing the rest from reference TRBV11-2 and TRBJ2-7, the complete variable domain is EAGVAQSPRYKIIEKRQSVAFWCNPISGHATLYWYQQILGQGPKLLIQFQNNGVVDDSQLPKDRFSAERLKGVDSTLKIQPAKLEDSAVYLCASSLSGSYEQYFGPGTRLTVT.